This TCR beta chain was found in a study of CD8 T cells in Susac syndrome. For this clonotype: Antigen: not known.

TEMRA cells were enriched by FACS, and CD4+ and CD8+ T cells were negatively isolated. Findings and caveats of the study: TCR sequencing and HLA analysis covered a relatively small number of individuals. Clonal expansion was missing from Susac syndrome CD4+ T cell repertoires.

The RNA input was about 0.5 to 1 ug, and it was reverse transcribed with random hexamers. TCR beta CDR3 was amplified by immunoSEQ covering 54 Vbeta and 13 Jbeta. Each CDR3 protein is one row after TCRdb ran MiXCR on the immunoSEQ multiplex PCR reads. Of over 150,000 distinct CDR3 sequences listed, roughly 94% were seen once; the top ten hold 0.099%. The germline V and J ends were trimmed by 4 bases and 9 bases, with 8 bases remaining between them. Germline CDR1 reads SGHRS; CDR2 reads YFSETQ. The CDR3 is 11 residues long. The sequencing input was CD4+ T cells from PBMCs. The rearrangement joins TRBV5-1 to TRBJ2-1; D is unclear. The TCR was taken from a human donor with Susac syndrome. CDR3 residues: CASSQGSEQFF. CDR3 DNA: TGCGCCAGCAGCCAAGGGTCTGAGCAGTTCTTC.